This T cell receptor beta chain was identified during a study of blood T cells in healthy people across ages. Caucasian, healthy and from Russia, the donors were aged between about 6 and 90. The J segment lost 3 bases and the V segment lost 2 bases, leaving 11 bases of the junction unmatched. CDR1 is DFQATT and CDR2 is SNEGSKA in the germline V gene (reference sequence). This CDR3 is 16 amino acids long. This clonotype appeared a few times. Its target is unknown. Study-wide results and limits: Measured against age, TCR beta diversity per million T cells decreased in a roughly linear manner.

A J-beta primer mix and a sample-barcoded 5' primer were used in a second PCR of about 6 to 12 cycles. A template-switch adaptor containing 12 random nucleotides labeled each cDNA molecule. In TCRdb, the 5' RACE reads were re-called with MiXCR into one record per CDR3 protein. This sample has 1.5 million or so distinct CDR3 sequences; under 55% occur once, and the top ten carry around 4%. Sequenced: blood. This chain joins TRBV20-1 and TRBJ1-1; 8 bases agree with TRBD1. The sequence came from a woman aged 18-30 years in good health. This CDR3 reads CSARTDRDQYYTEAFF. For the CDR3, the DNA is TGCAGTGCTAGAACGGACAGGGATCAGTATTACACTGAAGCTTTCTTT.